The 24 T cell receptor beta chains presented below share a single source sample, sequenced in a study of blood T cell repertoires in COVID-19. Here immunoSEQ multiplex PCR was the method, and the copy in TCRdb shows in-frame clones only, minus some. The repertoire holds 150,000 to 200,000 clones, with more than 75% as singletons. The sample consisted of PBMCs or T cells enriched from blood (not recorded which). Receptors were obtained from a man aged 55 to 70 who had been exposed to COVID-19.

V and J are TRBV9 and TRBJ2-7, with TRBD1 matching 11 bases. Unmatched junction bases numbered 7, after V lost 4 bases and J lost 7 bases. In germline, CDR1 is SGDLS, CDR2 YYNGEE. CDR3 length: 14 amino acids. CDR3 in amino acids: CASSFGQGAGEQYF. In nucleotides, the CDR3 is TGTGCCAGCAGCTTCGGACAGGGGGCGGGAGAGCAGTACTTC.

This clone was seen a single time. The V and J genes are TRBV9 and TRBJ2-3; D is perhaps TRBD2 (5 bases). V was cut by 4 bases and J by 2 bases, with 20 bases left in between. The germline V gene encodes CDR1 SGDLS and CDR2 YYNGEE. This CDR3 is 17 amino acids long. The CDR3: CASSPSGSVGLTDTQYF. The CDR3 bases are TGTGCCAGCAGCCCCTCTGGGAGCGTCGGCCTCACAGATACGCAGTATTTT. Drawing the rest from reference TRBV9 and TRBJ2-3, the complete variable domain is DSGVTQTPKHLITATGQRVTLRCSPRSGDLSVYWYQQSLDQGLQFLIQYYNGEERAKGNILERFSAQQFPDLHSELNLSSLELGDSALYFCASSPSGSVGLTDTQYFGPGTRLTVL.

This clone was seen more than once but under ten times. The rearrangement links TRBV29-1 to TRBJ2-3; TRBD1 matches at 10 bases. CDR3 length: 14 residues. Per germline, CDR1 SQVTM and CDR2 ANQGSEA. Trimming cost V 4 bases and J 5 bases; bases outside gene matches: 6. This chain's CDR3 is CSVVGQGFVDTQYF. The CDR3 DNA is TGCAGCGTTGTGGGACAGGGGTTTGTAGATACGCAGTATTTT.

In its sample, this clone was seen a few times. The CDR3 here is CAISALAADSNQPQHF. In DNA, the CDR3 is TGTGCCATCAGTGCACTCGCGGCCGATAGCAATCAGCCCCAGCATTTT. The chain employs TRBV10-3 and TRBJ1-5, with D uncertain. V was pared by 4 bases and J by 0 bases, with 13 bases between. CDR3 length equals 16 residues. Germline CDR1 ENHRY, CDR2 SYGVKD.

The chain is built from TRBV30 and TRBJ1-1, with D unresolved. Germline lookup yields CDR1 GTSNPN and CDR2 SVGIG (reference sequence). V was pared by 0 bases and J by 4 bases, with 3 bases between. The CDR3 runs 11 residues. The DNA of the CDR3 is TGTGCCTGGAGTGTTAGCACTGAAGCTTTCTTT. This translates into CAWSVSTEAFF.

This clone appeared a single time. This chain connects TRBV5-1 to TRBJ1-1; D remains unclear. V was clipped by 4 bases and J by 3 bases, with 16 bases between them. The CDR3 runs to 15 residues. Germline V gene data show CDR1 as SGHRS and CDR2 as YFSETQ. This CDR3 reads CASSIGGGSHTEAFF. The CDR3 DNA sequence: TGCGCCAGCAGCATCGGCGGTGGCAGCCACACTGAAGCTTTCTTT.

This clone was detected a few times. V usage is TRBV10-2 and J usage is TRBJ1-5; 10 bases agree with TRBD1. The CDR3 is 16 residues long. The V gene's germline CDR1 is WSHSY and CDR2 SAAADI. The V segment lost 2 bases and the J segment 3 bases; nucleotides outside the gene matches: 4. The chain's CDR3 is CASSERDRGDNQPQHF. The DNA for the CDR3 is TGCGCCAGCAGTGAGAGGGACAGGGGTGACAATCAGCCCCAGCATTTT.

The chain uses TRBV10-3 and TRBJ2-7; D gene ambiguous. The V gene lost 6 bases and the J gene lost 0 bases, with 15 bases spanning the gap. Germline V gene sequence: CDR1 ENHRY, CDR2 SYGVKD. CDR3 length equals 15 residues. The CDR3 protein is CAISPQPPSSYEQYF. The CDR3 DNA reads TGTGCCATCAGCCCACAGCCTCCGAGCTCCTACGAGCAGTACTTC.

Concerning this clone: The junction and the germline gene differ at one end; a read error may be behind it. J is TRBJ2-1 and V is TRBV7-9; the D gene is possibly TRBD1 (6 bases). There are 15 residues in the CDR3. From germline, CDR1 is SEHNR and CDR2 FQNEAQ (reference sequence). CDR3 DNA: TGTGCCAGCAGCTTAGCGCTTATAAAACAGGGAAACTCGGTCTTC. Translating gives CASSLALIKQGNSVF.

The genes are TRBV24-1 and TRBJ2-2; no reliable D call. V was cut by 6 bases and J by 1 base, with 11 bases left in between. Germline values: CDR1 KGHDR, CDR2 SFDVKD. This CDR3 comprises 15 residues. Here the CDR3 DNA reads TGTGCCACCAGTAATGGAGCGCGGAACACCGGGGAGCTGTTTTTT. The encoded protein is CATSNGARNTGELFF.

Comment on this clone: In the same sample, other DNA sequences code for this CDR3. The rearrangement joins TRBV5-1 to TRBJ1-6; D unclear. Germline V gene lookup returns CDR1 SGHRS and CDR2 YFSETQ. With 0 bases removed from V and 10 bases from J, the gap between germline ends came to 8 bases. This CDR3 has 13 amino acids. CDR3 in amino acids: CASSLGGDSPLHF. The CDR3 DNA reads as TGCGCCAGCAGCTTGGGTGGAGACTCACCCCTCCACTTT.

V usage is TRBV5-6 and J usage is TRBJ2-7; D might be TRBD1 (6 bases). Germline CDR1 SGHDT, CDR2 YYEEEE. This CDR3 is built from 13 residues. The V gene lost 6 bases and the J gene lost 3 bases, with 13 bases spanning the gap. Here the CDR3 DNA reads TGTGCCAGCAATGACAGGACCGGCTACGAGCAGTACTTC. Translated, it gives CASNDRTGYEQYF. Full variable domain (rest looked up from reference TRBV5-6 and TRBJ2-7): DAGVTQSPTHLIKTRGQQVTLRCSPKSGHDTVSWYQQALGQGPQFIFQYYEEEERQRGNFPDRFSGHQFPNYSSELNVNALLLGDSALYLCASNDRTGYEQYFGPGTRLTVT.

The gene calls are TRBV5-1 and TRBJ2-1; 10 nucleotides agree with TRBD2. The CDR3 consists of 15 residues. Trimming at V came to 6 bases and at J to 4 bases, leaving 7 bases not matched to a gene. CDR1 SGHRS and CDR2 YFSETQ come from the germline V gene. The CDR3 DNA reads TGCGCCAGCACCCTGGGGACTAGCGAATACAATGAGCAGTTCTTC. Translating gives CASTLGTSEYNEQFF.

This chain connects TRBV27 to TRBJ2-7; 9 positions match TRBD1. The CDR3 extends over 13 amino acids. V was clipped by 8 bases and J by 0 bases; unmatched bases: 2. CDR1 and CDR2 from the germline V gene are MNHEY and SMNVEV (reference sequence). CDR3 in DNA: TGTGCCAGCGACAGGGGGTCCTCCTACGAGCAGTACTTC. Translation gives CASDRGSSYEQYF.

The chain links TRBV12-5 to TRBJ1-3, with 7 bases aligning to TRBD1. The germline CDR1 and CDR2 sequences are LGHNT and FRNRAP. This CDR3 comprises 19 residues. Trimming removed 2 bases from V and 0 bases from J; junction bases left unmatched: 13. The CDR3 loop reads CASGLIHKGTARSGNTIYF. In DNA, the CDR3 is TGTGCTAGTGGTTTGATCCATAAGGGGACAGCACGCTCTGGAAACACCATATATTTT.

In this sample, this clone turned up once. The CDR3 is CASRRGMVGGRSGSKSTDTQYF. As DNA, the CDR3 is TGTGCCAGCAGGAGGGGCATGGTAGGGGGTCGTAGCGGGAGTAAGAGCACAGATACGCAGTATTTT. The rearrangement links TRBV2 to TRBJ2-3; 9 positions match TRBD2. CDR3 length: 22 residues. V trimming: 6 bases; J trimming: 0 bases; junction bases outside the gene matches: 25. The germline gives CDR1 SNHLY, CDR2 FYNNEI. Full variable domain (outside the CDR3, taken from reference TRBV2 and TRBJ2-3): EPEVTQTPSHQVTQMGQEVILRCVPISNHLYFYWYRQILGQKVEFLVSFYNNEISEKSEIFDDQFSVERPDGSNFTLKIRSTKLEDSAMYFCASRRGMVGGRSGSKSTDTQYFGPGTRLTVL.

V gene TRBV27 combines with J gene TRBJ2-1; 12 bases agree with TRBD1. The V and J ends lost 5 bases and 2 bases, in that order; junction bases with no gene match: 4. The CDR3 totals 16 residues. Germline loops: CDR1 MNHEY, CDR2 SMNVEV (reference sequence). CDR3 coding DNA: TGTGCCAGCAGTATCGGGACAGGGGGCGCCTACAATGAGCAGTTCTTC. Translating gives CASSIGTGGAYNEQFF.

A few counts support this clone. V usage is TRBV5-5 and J usage is TRBJ2-3; 9 bases agree with TRBD1. Per the germline V gene, CDR1 is SGHKS and CDR2 is YYEKEE (reference sequence). This CDR3 spans 17 amino acids. Germline trimming cut 0 bases from V and 0 bases from J; bases unmatched to any gene: 5. CDR3 bases: TGTGCCAGCAGCTTGGCCCCGGGACAGGGCAGCACAGATACGCAGTATTTT. As protein: CASSLAPGQGSTDTQYF.

This chain links TRBV27 with TRBJ1-5; tentative D call: TRBD1 (5 bases). The length of the CDR3 is 17 residues. The germline CDR1 and CDR2 sequences are MNHEY and SMNVEV (reference sequence). The V gene lost 3 bases and the J gene lost 1 base, with 16 bases spanning the gap. Written as DNA, the CDR3 is TGTGCCAGCAGTTTTAATGGAGGGGATTACAGCAATCAGCCCCAGCATTTT. This encodes CASSFNGGDYSNQPQHF.

CDR3 sequence (DNA): TGTGCCAGCAGTTCTGGACAGGGGTTTCGTAACACTGAAGCTTTCTTT. Translated, it gives CASSSGQGFRNTEAFF. V and J are TRBV27 and TRBJ1-1; 9 bases match TRBD1. This CDR3 spans 16 amino acids. V was clipped by 4 bases and J by 2 bases; unmatched bases: 8. Germline lookup yields CDR1 MNHEY and CDR2 SMNVEV (reference sequence).

The chain links TRBV29-1 to TRBJ2-5; TRBD1 matches 8 bases. This CDR3 is built from 12 residues. V shed 4 bases, J shed 11 bases, and the junction held 9 bases outside the gene matches. CDR1 and CDR2 (germline): SQVTM, ANQGSEA. The CDR3 bases are TGCAGCGTTGTGTTCAGGGGGCGCGGTCAGTACTTC. As protein: CSVVFRGRGQYF.

The V and J genes are TRBV14 and TRBJ2-7, with 11 positions matching TRBD2. Germline CDR1 is SGHDN and CDR2 is FVKESK. The V and J ends lost 1 base and 5 bases, in that order; junction bases with no gene match: 10. CDR3 size: 17 residues. CDR3 bases: TGTGCCAGCAGCCAAGTGGATTGGTCTAGCGGGAGGAACGAGCAGTACTTC. It translates to CASSQVDWSSGRNEQYF.

The chain has TRBV7-9 and TRBJ2-7, with no clear D. Trimming removed 4 bases at V and 7 bases at J, with 11 bases between. This CDR3 is built from 12 residues. Per the germline V gene, CDR1 is SEHNR and CDR2 is FQNEAQ (reference sequence). The CDR3 DNA follows: TGTGCCAGCAGCTCCCATCCGGTGGAGCAGTACTTC. Residues: CASSSHPVEQYF.

The rearrangement links TRBV5-1 to TRBJ1-5, with TRBD1 as a possible D gene (5 bases). Trimming took off 0 bases at V and 0 bases at J, with 7 bases between the two ends. CDR1 SGHRS and CDR2 YFSETQ come from the germline V gene. The CDR3 sequence is 15 residues long. CDR3 nucleotides: TGCGCCAGCAGCTTGGGGGGCTATAGCAATCAGCCCCAGCATTTT. This translates into CASSLGGYSNQPQHF.